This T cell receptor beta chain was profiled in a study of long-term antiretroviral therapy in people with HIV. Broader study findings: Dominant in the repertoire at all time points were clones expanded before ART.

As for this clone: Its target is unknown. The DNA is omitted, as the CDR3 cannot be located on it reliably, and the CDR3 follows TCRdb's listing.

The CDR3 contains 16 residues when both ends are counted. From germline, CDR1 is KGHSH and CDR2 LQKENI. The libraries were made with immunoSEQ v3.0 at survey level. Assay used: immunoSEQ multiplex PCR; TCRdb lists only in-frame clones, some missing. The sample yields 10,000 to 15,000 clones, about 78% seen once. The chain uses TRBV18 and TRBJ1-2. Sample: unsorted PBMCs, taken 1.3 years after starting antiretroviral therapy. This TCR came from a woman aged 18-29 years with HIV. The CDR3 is CASSPYVGPEDYGYTF.